A selection of T cell receptor beta chains follows, all from one sample in a study of T-cell memory formation after mild COVID-19. MiXCR, run by TCRdb on the 5' RACE reads, gives a single entry per CDR3 protein. The repertoire holds 40,000 to 45,000 distinct CDR3 sequences, with 6% to 9.5% as singletons. The material sequenced was PBMCs or a T cell subset sorted from them (not recorded which). These TCRs come from a man between 18 and 35 years old who had mild COVID-19 (a few samples of this study predate the infection). Cell type and time point are not known. The CDR3 runs from the conserved cysteine through the conserved F or W. The D gene is left open where the match is weak. A row's size may be missing; if present it is once, few, many or a size class.

j_gene	abundance	v_gene	d_gene	CDR3aa	CDR3nt
TRBJ1-1	few	TRBV5-1	-	CASSRTLTMNTEAFF	TGCGCCAGCAGCAGGACACTTACTATGAACACTGAAGCTTTCTTT
TRBJ2-5	-	TRBV6-2/TRBV6-3	TRBD2	CASRGLARETQYF	TGTGCCAGCAGGGGACTAGCCAGGGAGACCCAGTACTTC
TRBJ1-6	-	TRBV9	-	CASSVEGGYNSPLHF	TGTGCCAGCAGCGTAGAAGGGGGCTATAATTCACCCCTCCACTTT
TRBJ1-1	many	TRBV29-1	-	CSARVTEAFF	TGCAGCGCCCGGGTCACTGAAGCTTTCTTT
TRBJ1-2	many	TRBV4-1	TRBD1	CASSPRSGQGFFGYTF	TGCGCCAGCAGTCCTCGATCCGGACAGGGTTTTTTTGGCTACACCTTC
TRBJ2-5	many	TRBV7-9	TRBD2	CASRQTSGGQQTQYF	TGTGCCAGCAGACAAACTAGCGGGGGGCAACAGACCCAGTACTTC
TRBJ1-1	few	TRBV5-1	-	CASSLAPANTEAFF	TGCGCCAGCAGCTTGGCCCCAGCAAACACTGAAGCTTTCTTT
TRBJ2-1	-	TRBV5-6	TRBD1	CASSATGGAGEQFF	TGTGCCAGCAGCGCAACAGGGGGCGCGGGTGAGCAGTTCTTC
TRBJ2-1	-	TRBV20-1	-	CSANPTGSSYNEQFF	TGCAGTGCTAACCCAACGGGAAGCTCCTACAATGAGCAGTTCTTC
TRBJ2-1	-	TRBV20-1	-	CSARTRAGSSYNEQFF	TGCAGTGCACGAACCCGGGCCGGGAGCTCCTACAATGAGCAGTTCTTC
TRBJ2-1	-	TRBV24-1	TRBD2	CATSDLWRGDRNEQFF	TGTGCCACCAGTGATTTGTGGCGGGGGGATCGGAATGAGCAGTTCTTC
TRBJ2-1	-	TRBV6-1	TRBD2	CASSEVAGGDNEQFF	TGTGCCAGCAGTGAAGTTGCGGGGGGGGACAATGAGCAGTTCTTC
TRBJ2-3	-	TRBV2	-	CASSDGGPSTDTQYF	TGTGCCAGCAGTGACGGGGGGCCCAGCACAGATACGCAGTATTTT
TRBJ2-3	-	TRBV5-5	-	CASSLELPDTQYF	TGTGCCAGCAGCTTGGAACTCCCGGATACGCAGTATTTT